A selection of T cell receptor beta chains follows, all from one sample in a study of T cells in Graves' hyperthyroidism and ophthalmopathy. MiXCR, applied by TCRdb to the multiplex PCR reads, yields one record per CDR3 protein. The table shows some 550,000 distinct CDR3 sequences, with around 21% occurring only once. Sequencing was done on a sample of blood. The source is a young man with Graves' hyperthyroidism. CDR3s include the opening cysteine and the closing phenylalanine or tryptophan. The D gene is left open where the match is weak. The size field is filled for only some rows; it gives once, few, many or a size class.

v_call	cdr3_length	clone_size	d_call	j_call	cdr3_aa	cdr3_nt
TRBV24-1	14	few	TRBD1	TRBJ2-4	CATTLRGPKNIQYF	TGTGCCACCACTCTTAGGGGGCCCAAAAACATTCAGTACTTC
TRBV15	14	-	-	TRBJ2-7	CATSRDAGPGEQYF	TGTGCCACCAGCAGAGATGCAGGCCCGGGCGAGCAGTACTTC
TRBV2	12	few	-	TRBJ2-5	CASRAVEETQYF	TGTGCCAGCAGAGCCGTCGAGGAGACCCAGTACTTC
TRBV12-3/TRBV12-4	15	-	-	TRBJ1-3	CASGPQGLSGNTIYF	TGTGCCAGCGGCCCACAGGGTTTGAGCGGAAACACCATATATTTT
TRBV30	14	-	TRBD1	TRBJ1-2	CAWSASDRGQGYTF	TGTGCCTGGAGTGCATCGGACAGGGGGCAGGGCTACACCTTC
TRBV6-1	14	-	-	TRBJ2-7	CASSEAGSGGEQYF	TGTGCCAGCAGTGAAGCGGGGTCTGGCGGCGAGCAGTACTTC
TRBV20-1	13	many	-	TRBJ2-5	CSALRVRLETQYF	TGCAGTGCTTTGCGGGTGAGACTAGAGACCCAGTACTTC
TRBV14	14	many	-	TRBJ1-1	CASSRRGMDTEAFF	TGTGCCAGCAGCCGGCGAGGGATGGACACTGAAGCTTTCTTT
TRBV20-1	12	many	TRBD1	TRBJ1-2	CSASGTGYGYTF	TGCAGTGCTAGCGGGACAGGGTATGGCTACACCTTC
TRBV19	15	-	TRBD2	TRBJ2-7	CASSIQAGGRYEQYF	TGTGCCAGTAGTATCCAAGCGGGAGGGCGGTACGAGCAGTACTTC
TRBV28	14	few	TRBD1	TRBJ1-6	CASSPWDSNSPLHF	TGTGCCAGCAGTCCATGGGACAGTAATTCACCCCTCCACTTT
TRBV28	15	few	TRBD2	TRBJ2-7	CASSRAGERSYEQYF	TGTGCCAGCAGTCGAGCGGGAGAAAGGTCCTACGAGCAGTACTTC
TRBV28	14	-	-	TRBJ1-1	CASSPEINLTEAFF	TGTGCCAGCAGCCCCGAGATCAATCTAACTGAAGCTTTCTTT
TRBV12-3/TRBV12-4	13	-	-	TRBJ2-7	CASSPPSVVEQYF	TGTGCCAGCAGTCCACCCAGTGTGGTCGAGCAGTACTTC
TRBV27	18	many	TRBD1	TRBJ1-5	CASGRTGWDLFGNQPQHF	TGTGCCAGCGGCCGGACAGGGTGGGACCTTTTTGGCAATCAGCCCCAGCATTTT
TRBV20-1	15	many	TRBD1	TRBJ1-5	CSARDTGGSNQPQHF	TGCAGTGCTAGAGATACAGGGGGCTCAAATCAGCCCCAGCATTTT
TRBV5-1	13	few	-	TRBJ2-7	CASSPGGQSEQYF	TGCGCCAGCAGCCCCGGCGGCCAATCCGAGCAGTACTTC
TRBV19	17	many	TRBD1	TRBJ1-1	CASSKGLRDSYNTEAFF	TGTGCCAGTAGTAAAGGACTCCGGGACAGCTATAACACTGAAGCTTTCTTT
TRBV6-4	16	many	-	TRBJ2-2	CASSDSRDGSTGELFF	TGTGCCAGCAGTGACTCTCGGGACGGCAGCACCGGGGAGCTGTTTTTT